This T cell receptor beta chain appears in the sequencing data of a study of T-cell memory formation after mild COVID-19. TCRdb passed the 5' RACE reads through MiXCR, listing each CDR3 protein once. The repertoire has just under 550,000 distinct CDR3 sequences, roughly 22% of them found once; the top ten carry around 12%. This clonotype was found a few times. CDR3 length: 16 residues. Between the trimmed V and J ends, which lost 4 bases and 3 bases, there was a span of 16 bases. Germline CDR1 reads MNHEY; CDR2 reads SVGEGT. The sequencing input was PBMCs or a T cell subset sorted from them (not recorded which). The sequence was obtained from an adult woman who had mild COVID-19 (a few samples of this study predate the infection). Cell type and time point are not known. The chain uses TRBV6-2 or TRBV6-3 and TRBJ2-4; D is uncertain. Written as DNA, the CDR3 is TGTGCCAGCAGTTCGAGGCAGGTGCAAGTCAAAAACATTCAGTACTTC. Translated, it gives CASSSRQVQVKNIQYF.